Listed here are 17 T cell receptor beta chains from one sample, sequenced in a study of T cell responses to AZD1222 COVID-19 vaccine (TCRdb year 2021). Per the publication, the time point label means: about 28 days (+/-7) after the second vaccine dose. Preparation of the library involved the immunoSEQ multiplex PCR assay. In its TCRdb copy, this immuneACCESS table keeps in-frame sequences only and misses some clones. Where compared with another copy, unresolved V genes explain less than half of these, and the others have no known cause. In all, the sample holds about 150,000 clones, and roughly 87% of those were seen once. Clones ranked in the top ten supply under 2% of the sample. The sample in question was peripheral blood, obtained 28 days after the second AZD1222 dose. These receptor sequences come from an adult who received the AZD1222 COVID-19 vaccine.

The V gene is TRBV28, the J gene TRBJ1-3, with TRBD1 identical over 9 bases. This CDR3 has 16 residues. The junction had 3 bases not matched to a gene; V was cut back by 3 bases and J by 0 bases. Germline-derived CDR1 and CDR2 are MDHEN and SYDVKM. The CDR3 region has the DNA TGTGCCAGCAGTTTGGGACAGGGCTACTCTGGAAACACCATATATTTT. It encodes CASSLGQGYSGNTIYF.

This clone was seen just once. Distinct nucleotide sequences in the sample also encode this CDR3. The chain uses TRBV2 and TRBJ1-4, with unresolved D. The CDR3 totals 12 residues. Germline CDR1 SNHLY, CDR2 FYNNEI. Trimming shortened V by 3 bases and J by 8 bases, and 7 bases separated the two germline ends. The CDR3: CASSEGGEKLFF. As DNA, the CDR3 is TGTGCCAGCAGTGAGGGCGGAGAAAAACTGTTTTTT.

The chain has TRBV4-2 and TRBJ2-7; TRBD2 aligns across 11 bases. Trimming at V came to 3 bases and at J to 3 bases, leaving 4 bases not matched to a gene. Germline V lookup: CDR1 LGHNA, CDR2 YNFKEQ. The CDR3 consists of 15 residues. The CDR3 protein is CASSQLAGGSYEQYF. The DNA for the CDR3 is TGTGCCAGCAGCCAGTTAGCGGGAGGGAGCTACGAGCAGTACTTC.

This chain uses TRBV28 with TRBJ1-5, with a possible D match to TRBD1 (5 bases). The germline V and J ends were trimmed by 2 bases and 0 bases, with 20 bases remaining between them. CDR1 is MDHEN and CDR2 is SYDVKM in the germline V gene. CDR3 length equals 19 residues. The CDR3 is CASSLEGPQGRYSNQPQHF. The CDR3 DNA reads TGTGCCAGCAGTTTAGAGGGCCCCCAGGGCCGATATAGCAATCAGCCCCAGCATTTT. Full variable domain (outside the CDR3, taken from reference TRBV28 and TRBJ1-5): DVKVTQSSRYLVKRTGEKVFLECVQDMDHENMFWYRQDPGLGLRLIYFSYDVKMKEKGDIPEGYSVSREKKERFSLILESASTNQTSMYLCASSLEGPQGRYSNQPQHFGDGTRLSIL.

This chain links TRBV6-2 or TRBV6-3 with TRBJ2-2; possibly TRBD2 for D (6 bases). From germline, CDR1 is MNHEY and CDR2 SVGEGT. Trimming took 2 bases from V and 6 from J, leaving 19 bases between them. This CDR3 region has 17 residues. Written as DNA, the CDR3 is TGTGCCAGCAGTTACATCCAGACTACCTCGGGGGCCGGGGAGCTGTTTTTT. Translating gives CASSYIQTTSGAGELFF.

The rearrangement links TRBV21-1 to TRBJ2-1; the table calls TRBD2, which could not be checked here. TRBV21-1 is classified as a pseudogene. This CDR3 is built from 15 residues. This CDR3 reads CASSNLDSGDNEQFF. The CDR3 nucleotides read TGTGCCAGCAGCAATCTTGATAGCGGAGACAATGAGCAGTTCTTC.

Only one count was recorded for this clone. The genes are TRBV29-1 and TRBJ1-3; unclear D gene. The CDR3 is made up of 14 amino acids. The V and J ends lost 6 bases and 4 bases respectively, with 16 bases between them. Germline V gives CDR1 SQVTM, CDR2 ANQGSEA. DNA for the CDR3: TGCAGCGTCCGGGCCCCCGGGCAAGGAAACACCATATATTTT. Translated: CSVRAPGQGNTIYF.

The rearrangement uses TRBV28 and TRBJ2-1; 14 bases line up with TRBD2. Germline assignment: CDR1 MDHEN and CDR2 SYDVKM. Trimming cost V 3 bases and J 8 bases; bases outside gene matches: 6. The CDR3 is made up of 16 amino acids. Here the CDR3 reads CASSFGTSGSPDEQFF. The DNA for the CDR3 is TGTGCCAGCAGTTTCGGGACTAGCGGGAGTCCAGATGAGCAGTTCTTC. The full variable domain, in which reference TRBV28 and TRBJ2-1 provide the parts outside the CDR3, is DVKVTQSSRYLVKRTGEKVFLECVQDMDHENMFWYRQDPGLGLRLIYFSYDVKMKEKGDIPEGYSVSREKKERFSLILESASTNQTSMYLCASSFGTSGSPDEQFFGPGTRLTVL.

The chain is built from TRBV7-8 and TRBJ1-3; no firm D call. The CDR3 length is 11 residues. Trimming left V 1 base short and J 10 bases short, with 5 bases between. Germline V gene data show CDR1 as SGHVS and CDR2 as FQNEAQ. DNA of the CDR3: TGTGCCAGCAGCTTAGGAGGTACCATATATTTT. This codes for CASSLGGTIYF.

The rearrangement links TRBV7-8 to TRBJ1-1; the D is unclear. The V end lost 1 base, the J end lost 8 bases, and 14 bases lay between the germline ends. The CDR3 consists of 14 residues. The germline V gene has CDR1 SGHVS and CDR2 FQNEAQ. CDR3 region: CASSLGSLRREAFF. Here the CDR3 DNA reads TGTGCCAGCAGCTTAGGCTCTCTTCGAAGGGAAGCTTTCTTT.

This sequence joins TRBV4-3 and TRBJ2-2; the D call may be TRBD1 or TRBD2 (5 bases each). The CDR3 runs 18 residues. V dropped 3 bases and J dropped 0 bases, with 17 bases sitting between them. Looked up from germline, CDR1 is LGHNA and CDR2 is YSLEER. CDR3 loop: CASSQTREGATNTGELFF. CDR3 DNA sequence: TGCGCCAGCAGCCAGACCCGGGAAGGGGCCACGAACACCGGGGAGCTGTTTTTT.

This chain connects TRBV2 to TRBJ2-5, with a weak D call TRBD2 (6 bases). Germline CDR1 and CDR2: SNHLY and FYNNEI. This CDR3 comprises 15 residues. Trimming took 7 bases from V and 3 from J, leaving 18 bases between them. CDR3 amino acids: CASNSRGSGEETQYF. DNA for the CDR3: TGTGCCAGCAACTCGCGGGGTAGCGGCGAAGAGACCCAGTACTTC.

A single count supports this clone. The chain links TRBV30 to TRBJ1-5, with TRBD1 identical over 7 bases. Unmatched junction bases numbered 7, after V lost 8 bases and J lost 3 bases. The CDR3 sequence is 13 residues long. Germline values: CDR1 GTSNPN, CDR2 SVGIG (reference sequence). Written as DNA, the CDR3 is TGTGCCCGCTGGGACAGATACAATCAGCCCCAGCATTTT. Encoded protein: CARWDRYNQPQHF.

V usage is TRBV7-9 and J usage is TRBJ2-1; D is perhaps TRBD2 (6 bases). Between the trimmed V and J ends, which lost 5 bases and 7 bases, there was a span of 18 bases. The CDR3 runs to 15 residues. The germline V gene has CDR1 SEHNR and CDR2 FQNEAQ (reference sequence). CDR3 loop: CASSPSALARNEQFF. CDR3 nucleotides: TGTGCCAGCAGCCCCTCCGCACTAGCCCGAAATGAGCAGTTCTTC.

The V and J genes are TRBV27 and TRBJ2-1, with D tentatively TRBD1 (5 bases). CDR1 and CDR2 (germline): MNHEY, SMNVEV (reference sequence). CDR3 length: 12 amino acids. Trimming stripped 6 bases from V and 4 bases from J, with 7 bases between. In DNA, the CDR3 is TGTGCCAGCAGGGGGCGGTACAATGAGCAGTTCTTC. Amino acid sequence: CASRGRYNEQFF.

This clone was seen once. The genes are TRBV30 and TRBJ1-1, with no clear D. V lost 4 bases, J lost 0 bases, and 15 bases lay in between. The CDR3 consists of 15 residues. The germline CDR1 and CDR2 sequences are GTSNPN and SVGIG (reference sequence). The CDR3: CAWKGPGGMNTEAFF. Written as DNA, the CDR3 is TGTGCCTGGAAGGGCCCGGGAGGAATGAACACTGAAGCTTTCTTT.

The gene calls are TRBV6-2 or TRBV6-3 and TRBJ2-7, with D possibly called TRBD1 or TRBD2 (5 bases each). Germline CDR1 MNHEY, CDR2 SVGEGT. This CDR3 region has 15 residues. The germline V and J ends were trimmed by 5 bases and 5 bases, with 19 bases remaining between them. The CDR3 DNA sequence: TGTGCCAGCAGTACAATCCGACAGCGAGGGGACGAGCAGTACTTC. This gives the protein CASSTIRQRGDEQYF.